This T cell receptor beta chain is from a study of blood T cell repertoires in COVID-19. Sequencing was performed with immunoSEQ multiplex PCR; in TCRdb, only in-frame clones are kept and a portion is missing. The table includes 110,000 to 150,000 clones, around three quarters detected once. The sample comprised peripheral blood. The source is a man aged 60 to 75 with acute or convalescent COVID-19.

The CDR3 sequence: CASSLGGGGMVATQYF. CDR3 nucleotide sequence: TGTGCCAGCAGCTTGGGTGGAGGTGGGATGGTTGCGACCCAGTACTTC. This rearrangement joins TRBV7-2 to TRBJ2-5; possibly TRBD2 for D (5 bases). The length of the CDR3 is 16 residues. V was pared by 3 bases and J by 7 bases, with 21 bases between. Germline V gives CDR1 SGHTA, CDR2 FQGNSA.